The 3 T cell receptor beta chains reported below all come from one sample, sequenced in a study of control samples from healthy donors and cancer patients. Some clones are missing from TCRdb's copy, which holds only in-frame ones; the method was immunoSEQ multiplex PCR. This repertoire shows approximately 150,000 clones, around 94% found once; its top ten account for 10% to 15%. Material for sequencing was blood. The receptor set was obtained from a man in his forties or fifties in good health.

The chain is built from TRBV29-1 and TRBJ1-2, with TRBD1 as a possible D gene (6 bases). CDR1 is SQVTM and CDR2 is ANQGSEA in the germline V gene. V was clipped by 4 bases and J by 4 bases, with 13 bases between them. The CDR3 consists of 13 residues. CDR3 sequence reads: CSVGTGLTYGYTF. The CDR3, as DNA: TGCAGCGTTGGCACAGGGTTGACCTATGGCTACACCTTC.

The chain couples TRBV7-9 to TRBJ1-1, with 7 positions matching TRBD1. The CDR3 covers 15 residues. Germline CDR1 reads SEHNR; CDR2 reads FQNEAQ (reference sequence). After removal of 5 bases from V and 2 bases from J, the junction contained 8 bases not matched to a gene. The CDR3 bases are TGTGCCAGCAGCCGACAGGGTTCGTTAAACACTGAAGCTTTCTTT. Its translation is CASSRQGSLNTEAFF.

The V and J genes are TRBV11-1 and TRBJ2-3; D may be TRBD1 or TRBD2 (5 bases each). CDR3 size: 16 residues. Germline CDR1 and CDR2: SGHAT and FQDESV (reference sequence). V shed 8 bases and J shed 0 bases, with 18 bases lying between them. The CDR3 coding sequence is TGTGCCAGCGGACTTCATACAGGTAGAAGCACAGATACGCAGTATTTT. Translating gives CASGLHTGRSTDTQYF.